These 19 T cell receptor beta chains were all obtained from the same sample, sequenced in a study of immune heterogeneity within non-small cell lung tumors. It was a multiplex PCR that amplified TCR beta CDR3, with 32 V and 13 J primers. TCRdb passed the multiplex PCR reads through MiXCR, listing each CDR3 protein once. The sample carries about 34,000 distinct CDR3 sequences, more than 25% recorded once. Template was bulk tumor genomic DNA, approximately 560 ng per sample. Spaced far apart, several biopsies were taken from each primary tumor during surgery. Curative surgical treatment was performed in patients who had newly diagnosed, untreated non-small cell lung cancer. Sample: lung tumor tissue. The receptors derive from a man aged 40-49 years with non-small cell lung cancer.

This clonotype showed up many times. This sequence joins TRBV2 and TRBJ1-2; D ambiguous. V was clipped by 3 bases and J by 0 bases, with 11 bases between them. The CDR3 is made up of 15 amino acids. Germline V gene data show CDR1 as SNHLY and CDR2 as FYNNEI. This CDR3 reads CASSDIQLTNYGYTF. As DNA, the CDR3 is TGTGCCAGCAGTGATATACAGCTCACTAACTATGGCTACACCTTC. The full variable domain, completed using reference TRBV2 and TRBJ1-2, is EPEVTQTPSHQVTQMGQEVILRCVPISNHLYFYWYRQILGQKVEFLVSFYNNEISEKSEIFDDQFSVERPDGSNFTLKIRSTKLEDSAMYFCASSDIQLTNYGYTFGSGTRLTVV.

On this clonotype itself: A read error may explain this, as a much larger clone is one base away. The CDR3 loop reads CARSLDRANTGELFF. The CDR3 nucleotides read TGTGCCAGAAGCTTGGACAGGGCGAACACCGGGGAGCTGTTTTTT. The genes are TRBV5-5 and TRBJ2-2; TRBD1 agrees at 8 bases. The germline CDR1 and CDR2 sequences are SGHKS and YYEKEE (reference sequence). The CDR3 loop spans 15 amino acids.

As concerns this clonotype: A much bigger clone sits one base away, suggesting this may be a read error. J is TRBJ2-7 and V is TRBV20-1; D perhaps matches TRBD2 (6 bases). Trimming shortened V by 4 bases and J by 1 base, and 14 bases separated the two germline ends. This CDR3 region has 14 residues. CDR1 and CDR2 from the germline V gene are DFQATT and SNEGSKA (reference sequence). The CDR3, as DNA: TGCAGTGCTATAGGAGGGGTTATGTCCTACGAGCAGTACTTC. Its translation is CSAIGGVMSYEQYF.

This clonotype showed up many times. This chain's CDR3 is CASSTYPGTASYEQYF. In nucleotides, the CDR3 is TGTGCCAGCAGTACCTACCCCGGGACAGCATCCTACGAGCAGTACTTC. The chain uses TRBV6-2 or TRBV6-3 and TRBJ2-7, with 7 bases aligning to TRBD1. J was trimmed by 1 base and V by 5 bases; bases with no gene match: 11. Looked up from germline, CDR1 is MNHEY and CDR2 is SVGEGT. The CDR3 totals 16 residues.

There are many counts of this clonotype. The V call is TRBV2, the J call TRBJ2-2; D is perhaps TRBD2 (6 bases). Germline V CDR1 and CDR2: SNHLY, FYNNEI. With 0 bases removed from V and 1 base from J, the gap between germline ends came to 6 bases. The CDR3 has 15 amino acids. In nucleotides, the CDR3 is TGTGCCAGCAGTGAAGCGCGGGGGAACACCGGGGAGCTGTTTTTT. The encoded protein is CASSEARGNTGELFF.

This clonotype appeared many times. The V gene is TRBV20-1, the J gene TRBJ1-1; unclear D gene. Trimming removed 2 bases from V and 1 base from J, with 14 bases in between. The CDR3 is 15 residues long. CDR1 is DFQATT and CDR2 is SNEGSKA in the germline V gene (reference sequence). CDR3 loop: CSARQVRGKNTEAFF. In DNA, the CDR3 is TGCAGTGCTAGACAGGTTCGCGGTAAGAACACTGAAGCTTTCTTT.

On this clonotype: This may be a read error: a much more frequent sequence differs by one nucleotide. This sequence joins TRBV27 and TRBJ2-1; no clear D gene. Trimming removed 5 bases at V and 9 bases at J, with 11 bases between. Germline CDR1 MNHEY, CDR2 SMNVEV (reference sequence). The CDR3 runs to 12 residues. This CDR3 reads CASSRMVSEQFF. CDR3 coding DNA: TGTGCCAGCAGTCGGATGGTTAGTGAGCAGTTCTTC.

V and J are TRBV4-2 and TRBJ1-2; D uncertain. The germline V gene encodes CDR1 LGHNA and CDR2 YNFKEQ. The V gene lost 0 bases and the J gene lost 5 bases, with 16 bases spanning the gap. This CDR3 has 16 residues. The CDR3 nucleotides are TGTGCCAGCAGCCAAGATACATGGTCAAGCTTATATGGCTACACCTTC. Encoded protein: CASSQDTWSSLYGYTF.

This chain joins TRBV6-1 and TRBJ2-3; 7 bases align to TRBD2. CDR3 length: 15 amino acids. CDR1 is MNHNS, CDR2 SASEGT, per germline. The trim removed 1 base at V and 5 bases at J, leaving 6 bases unmatched. The CDR3 is CASSEEGAGVDTQYF. The CDR3 DNA reads as TGTGCCAGCAGTGAAGAAGGGGCGGGGGTAGATACGCAGTATTTT.

V and J are TRBV20-1 and TRBJ1-5; weak D call: TRBD1 (6 bases). V was clipped by 4 bases and J by 3 bases, with 13 bases between them. Germline CDR1 DFQATT, CDR2 SNEGSKA (reference sequence). The CDR3 sequence is 14 residues long. CDR3 region: CSATAGANNQPQHF. The CDR3 nucleotides read TGCAGTGCTACCGCAGGGGCAAACAATCAGCCCCAGCATTTT.

This clonotype came up many times. The chain joins TRBV5-1 to TRBJ2-7; the D gene is possibly TRBD2 (6 bases). V dropped 4 bases and J dropped 6 bases, with 14 bases sitting between them. From germline, CDR1 is SGHRS and CDR2 YFSETQ. The CDR3 loop spans 13 amino acids. This CDR3 is CASSLGGAFEQYF. DNA for the CDR3: TGCGCCAGCAGCCTCGGAGGGGCTTTCGAGCAGTACTTC.

Notes on this clonotype: The junction shows a germline mismatch at one end, possibly a read error. The J gene is TRBJ1-3, the V gene TRBV4-2; tentative D call: TRBD1 (6 bases). This CDR3 has 16 amino acids. Germline values: CDR1 LGHNA, CDR2 YNFKEQ. The CDR3: CASSQSSRGAGNNIYF. The CDR3 bases are TGTGCCAGCAGCCAGAGCTCGAGGGGGGCTGGAAACAACATATATTTT.

The sample holds a few counts of this clonotype. This chain joins TRBV12-3 or TRBV12-4 and TRBJ2-7; 8 bases align to TRBD1. V shed 6 bases and J 4 bases; nucleotides not matched to a gene: 14. The CDR3 runs 16 residues. The CDR3 bases are TGTGCCAGCAGCCACGCCGGGGCAGGGGGCGAGTACGAGCAGTACTTC. Translating it yields CASSHAGAGGEYEQYF.

This clonotype was recorded many times. V gene TRBV12-3 or TRBV12-4 combines with J gene TRBJ2-3, with 14 positions matching TRBD2. The CDR3 is 15 amino acids. V shed 6 bases, J shed 4 bases, and the junction held 3 bases outside the gene matches. CDR3: CASSGLAGGADTQYF. The CDR3 DNA follows: TGTGCCAGCAGCGGACTAGCGGGAGGAGCAGATACGCAGTATTTT.

The table lists this clonotype with many counts. V is TRBV19 and J is TRBJ2-7; TRBD1 aligns across 7 bases. Per the germline V gene, CDR1 is LNHDA and CDR2 is SQIVND (reference sequence). The trim removed 6 bases at V and 0 bases at J, leaving 8 bases unmatched. This CDR3 region has 15 residues. CDR3 region: CASSPGGVSSYEQYF. CDR3 in DNA: TGTGCCAGTAGCCCAGGGGGAGTAAGCTCCTACGAGCAGTACTTC.

About this clonotype itself: Given a much more abundant clone one base away, this may be a read error. V gene TRBV6-2 or TRBV6-3 combines with J gene TRBJ2-7, with D perhaps matching TRBD1 (5 bases). CDR3 size: 13 residues. The V gene's germline CDR1 is MNHEY and CDR2 SVGEGT. DNA of the CDR3: TGTGTCAGCAGTTACAGGTTTGCCTACGAGCAGTACTTC. This gives the protein CVSSYRFAYEQYF.

The rearrangement uses TRBV6-2 or TRBV6-3 and TRBJ2-7; D is uncertain. The CDR3 spans 13 residues. The V gene's germline CDR1 is MNHEY and CDR2 SVGEGT. The V gene lost 7 bases and the J gene lost 5 bases, with 15 bases spanning the gap. The CDR3, as DNA: TGTGCCAGCACCAGACCCCCATGTAACGAGCAGTACTTC. Encoded protein: CASTRPPCNEQYF.

This clonotype was counted at least ten times. J is TRBJ2-7 and V is TRBV7-2; D is unclear. The CDR3 has 11 residues. Deletions cut 3 bases from V and 6 bases from J, with 6 bases between. Germline V gene sequence: CDR1 SGHTA, CDR2 FQGNSA. The CDR3 DNA sequence: TGTGCCAGCAGCTTTTTTGGCGAGCAGTACTTC. It translates to CASSFFGEQYF.

In this sample, this clonotype turned up many times. CDR3 DNA: TGTGCCAGTAGTAACAGGGTACCCTACGAGCAGTACTTC. Amino acids: CASSNRVPYEQYF. V is TRBV19 and J is TRBJ2-7; D possibly corresponds to TRBD1 (6 bases). This CDR3 is 13 amino acids long. The V gene lost 4 bases and the J gene lost 2 bases, with 9 bases spanning the gap. CDR1 and CDR2 (germline): LNHDA, SQIVND (reference sequence).